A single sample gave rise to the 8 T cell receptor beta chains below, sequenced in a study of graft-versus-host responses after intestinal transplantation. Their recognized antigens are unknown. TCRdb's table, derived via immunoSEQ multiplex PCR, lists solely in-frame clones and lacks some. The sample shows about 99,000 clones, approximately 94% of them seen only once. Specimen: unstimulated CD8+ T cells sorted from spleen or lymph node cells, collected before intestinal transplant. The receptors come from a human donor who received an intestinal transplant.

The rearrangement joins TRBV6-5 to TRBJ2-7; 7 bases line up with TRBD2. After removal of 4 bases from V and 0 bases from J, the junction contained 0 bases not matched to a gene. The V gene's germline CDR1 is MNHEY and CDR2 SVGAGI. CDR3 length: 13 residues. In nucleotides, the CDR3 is TGTGCCAGCAGTTTAGCGGGCTCCTACGAGCAGTACTTC. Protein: CASSLAGSYEQYF.

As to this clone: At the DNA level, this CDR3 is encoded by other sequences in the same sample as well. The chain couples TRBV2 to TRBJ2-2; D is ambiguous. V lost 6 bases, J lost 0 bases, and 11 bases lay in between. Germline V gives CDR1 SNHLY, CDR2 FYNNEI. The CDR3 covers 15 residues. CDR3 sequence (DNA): TGTGCCAGCAGGGTAGGGTCCTCGAACACCGGGGAGCTGTTTTTT. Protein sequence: CASRVGSSNTGELFF. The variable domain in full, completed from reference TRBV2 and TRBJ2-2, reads EPEVTQTPSHQVTQMGQEVILRCVPISNHLYFYWYRQILGQKVEFLVSFYNNEISEKSEIFDDQFSVERPDGSNFTLKIRSTKLEDSAMYFCASRVGSSNTGELFFGEGSRLTVL.

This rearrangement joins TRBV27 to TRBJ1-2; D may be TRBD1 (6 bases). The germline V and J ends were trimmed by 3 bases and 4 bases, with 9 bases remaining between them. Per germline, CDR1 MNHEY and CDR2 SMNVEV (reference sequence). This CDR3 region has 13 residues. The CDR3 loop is CASSFGGAYGYTF. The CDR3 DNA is TGTGCCAGCAGTTTTGGGGGGGCCTATGGCTACACCTTC.

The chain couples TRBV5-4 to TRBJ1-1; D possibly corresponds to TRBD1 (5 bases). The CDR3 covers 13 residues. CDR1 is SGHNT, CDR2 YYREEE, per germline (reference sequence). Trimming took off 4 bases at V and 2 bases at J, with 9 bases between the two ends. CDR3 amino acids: CASSGDVNTEAFF. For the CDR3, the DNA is TGTGCCAGCAGCGGGGACGTAAACACTGAAGCTTTCTTT.

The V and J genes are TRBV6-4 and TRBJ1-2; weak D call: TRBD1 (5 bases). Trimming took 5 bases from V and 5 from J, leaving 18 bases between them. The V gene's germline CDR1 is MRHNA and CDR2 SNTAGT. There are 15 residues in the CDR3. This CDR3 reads CASSYPTSWGYGYTF. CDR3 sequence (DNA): TGTGCCAGCAGTTACCCGACATCGTGGGGGTATGGCTACACCTTC.

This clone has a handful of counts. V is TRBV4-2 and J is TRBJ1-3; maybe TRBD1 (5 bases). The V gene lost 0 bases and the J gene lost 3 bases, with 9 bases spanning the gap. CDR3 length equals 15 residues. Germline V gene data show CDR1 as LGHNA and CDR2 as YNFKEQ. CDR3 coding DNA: TGTGCCAGCAGCCAAGATAAAAGGGGTGGAAACACCATATATTTT. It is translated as CASSQDKRGGNTIYF.

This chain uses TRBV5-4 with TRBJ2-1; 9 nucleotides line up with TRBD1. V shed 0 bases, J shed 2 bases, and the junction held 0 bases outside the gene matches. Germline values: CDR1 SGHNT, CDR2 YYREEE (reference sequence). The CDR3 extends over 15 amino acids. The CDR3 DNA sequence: TGTGCCAGCAGCTTGGGGGACAGGGCCTACAATGAGCAGTTCTTC. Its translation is CASSLGDRAYNEQFF.

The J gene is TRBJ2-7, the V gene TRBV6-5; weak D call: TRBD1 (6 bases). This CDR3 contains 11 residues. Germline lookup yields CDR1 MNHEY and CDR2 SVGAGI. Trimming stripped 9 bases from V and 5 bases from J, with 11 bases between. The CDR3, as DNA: TGTGCCAGTACAGGGATCAACGAGCAGTACTTC. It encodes CASTGINEQYF.